These 10 T cell receptor beta chains were sequenced from one sample in a study of monozygotic twins with inflammatory bowel disease. TCRdb reprocessed the 5' RACE reads, keeping one entry per CDR3 protein, no DNA. In total, the table holds about 350,000 distinct CDR3 sequences. The sequenced sample was blood. These receptors were collected from a human donor with ulcerative colitis or Crohn's disease, or a healthy co-twin of an affected twin (not recorded which).

The V call is TRBV20-1, the J call TRBJ2-3; TCRdb picks TRBD1, but there is no DNA to check that call. Germline V lookup: CDR1 DFQATT, CDR2 SNEGSKA (reference sequence). This CDR3 spans 14 amino acids. The CDR3 protein is CSAAPGQGGDTQYF.

V gene TRBV7-2 combines with J gene TRBJ2-3. This CDR3 is built from 14 residues. CDR1 SGHTA and CDR2 FQGNSA come from the germline V gene. The CDR3 here is CASSLDPRPDTQYF.

The chain couples TRBV18 to TRBJ2-3. CDR1 KGHSH and CDR2 LQKENI come from the germline V gene. This CDR3 comprises 13 residues. CDR3 loop: CASSLFDTDTQYF.

V and J are TRBV3-1 and TRBJ2-5; the TRBD1 assignment by TCRdb is unverifiable without DNA. This CDR3 region has 16 residues. Germline V lookup: CDR1 LGHDT, CDR2 YNNKEL (reference sequence). CDR3 sequence reads: CASSQRGGQTQETQYF.

J is TRBJ2-1 and V is TRBV6-4; with no DNA, the TCRdb D assignment of TRBD2 cannot be verified. Germline CDR1 is MRHNA and CDR2 is SNTAGT. The CDR3 is 15 residues long. This CDR3 reads CASSEQASGMNEQFF.

CDR3 in amino acids: CASSSTGTAPGNTIYF. The chain recombines TRBV7-2 with TRBJ1-3; with no DNA, the TCRdb D assignment of TRBD1 cannot be verified. Germline values: CDR1 SGHTA, CDR2 FQGNSA. The CDR3 loop spans 16 amino acids.

V is TRBV30 and J is TRBJ1-6. Germline values: CDR1 GTSNPN, CDR2 SVGIG (reference sequence). This CDR3 comprises 13 residues. CDR3 amino acids: CAWSVIKDSPLHF.

The chain recombines TRBV5-1 with TRBJ1-1; TCRdb calls TRBD1, which cannot be checked without DNA. Per the germline V gene, CDR1 is SGHRS and CDR2 is YFSETQ. This CDR3 comprises 14 residues. The CDR3 reads CASSLAGGRPEAFF.

The chain couples TRBV10-2 to TRBJ1-1; no DNA is available, so the TRBD1 call from TCRdb remains unchecked. The germline V gene encodes CDR1 WSHSY and CDR2 SAAADI. The CDR3 has 14 amino acids. The CDR3 loop is CASSESRQAQVAFF.

The chain couples TRBV12-3 or TRBV12-4 to TRBJ1-4; the D gene TCRdb calls, TRBD1, cannot be checked with no DNA. CDR3 length: 16 amino acids. CDR3 protein: CASSFRGRAGNEKLFF.